What follows are 3 T cell receptor beta chains derived from one specimen sequenced in a study of identical twins. TCRdb redid the calling of the 5' RACE reads with MiXCR, one entry per CDR3 protein. The sample carries approximately 890,000 distinct CDR3 sequences, over 9% recorded once. This sample was shared with a second study, whose subject was yellow fever vaccine responses in identical twins.

Specimen: PBMCs. The receptors here all came from a woman under 30 in good health.

This clonotype was detected only a few times. The chain uses TRBV15 and TRBJ2-2; TRBD2 matches 10 bases. Trimming took 2 bases from V and 8 from J; bases not matched to a gene: 5. In germline, CDR1 is LNHNV, CDR2 YYDKDF (reference sequence). The CDR3 sequence is 15 residues long. DNA for the CDR3: TGTGCCACCAGCAGATATTCTAGCGGGGGAGGGGAGCTGTTTTTT. Encoded protein: CATSRYSSGGGELFF.

The V gene is TRBV12-3 or TRBV12-4, the J gene TRBJ2-1; the match to TRBD2 covers 8 bases. The CDR3 runs to 14 residues. V lost 5 bases, J lost 4 bases, and 4 bases stayed unmatched. The CDR3 here is CASSPGLEYNEQFF. The CDR3 nucleotides are TGTGCCAGCAGTCCGGGACTAGAGTACAATGAGCAGTTCTTC.

This clonotype was detected a few times. The gene calls are TRBV20-1 and TRBJ1-2; 7 bases are a match to TRBD1. Germline CDR1 and CDR2: DFQATT and SNEGSKA (reference sequence). V lost 1 base, J lost 4 bases, and 9 bases stayed unmatched. The CDR3 runs to 15 residues. CDR3 protein: CSARAPDRLRYGYTF. CDR3 nucleotides: TGCAGTGCTAGAGCACCGGACAGGTTACGCTATGGCTACACCTTC.